This passage covers 31 T cell receptor beta chains from one sample sequenced in a study of shared clonotypes between healthy human individuals. The table came from immunoSEQ multiplex PCR; TCRdb's copy has only in-frame clones and leaves some out. The repertoire includes 1,400,000 or so clones, less than 99% of them detected once, and approximately 0.4% sits in the top ten. Sequenced input: naive CD4+ T cells sorted from blood. The subset denotes: CD45RA+ positively selected. The receptors come from a man between 25 and 39 years old in good health.

The gene calls are TRBV5-8 and TRBJ1-2; TRBD1 might be the D (6 bases). V lost 1 base to trimming and J lost 8 bases, with 12 bases between them. CDR1 SGHTS and CDR2 YDEGEE come from the germline V gene. The CDR3 is made up of 13 amino acids. CDR3 region: CASSLSQGGGYTF. The CDR3 bases are TGTGCCAGCAGCTTGTCACAGGGAGGAGGCTACACCTTC.

The chain is built from TRBV11-3 and TRBJ2-2; D call uncertain. Trimming pared 3 bases from V and 0 bases from J, leaving 8 bases between. CDR1 and CDR2 from the germline V gene are SGHNT and YENEEA. This CDR3 comprises 15 residues. The CDR3 bases are TGTGCCAGCAGCTTCGGTGGGGCGAACACCGGGGAGCTGTTTTTT. This translates into CASSFGGANTGELFF.

This clone was recorded once. This sample also contains other DNA sequences that code for the same CDR3. The chain joins TRBV5-1 to TRBJ2-3, with D perhaps matching TRBD1 or TRBD2 (5 bases each). This CDR3 spans 15 amino acids. CDR1 is SGHRS, CDR2 YFSETQ, per germline. The V gene lost 0 bases and the J gene lost 0 bases, with 8 bases spanning the gap. The CDR3 DNA reads TGCGCCAGCAGCTTGGTCGGGGCAAGCACAGATACGCAGTATTTT. Its protein product is CASSLVGASTDTQYF. The full variable domain, in which reference TRBV5-1 and TRBJ2-3 provide the parts outside the CDR3, is KAGVTQTPRYLIKTRGQQVTLSCSPISGHRSVSWYQQTPGQGLQFLFEYFSETQRNKGNFPGRFSGRQFSNSRSEMNVSTLELGDSALYLCASSLVGASTDTQYFGPGTRLTVL.

V gene TRBV10-3 combines with J gene TRBJ2-1; no firm D call. Germline values: CDR1 ENHRY, CDR2 SYGVKD. V lost 5 bases to trimming and J lost 4 bases, with 6 bases between them. There are 12 residues in the CDR3. CDR3 region: CAISSAYNEQFF. As DNA, the CDR3 is TGTGCCATCAGTTCTGCGTACAATGAGCAGTTCTTC.

The chain combines TRBV28 with TRBJ1-5; no reliable D call. The V gene lost 5 bases and the J gene lost 9 bases, with 17 bases spanning the gap. The CDR3 runs 14 residues. Germline assignment: CDR1 MDHEN and CDR2 SYDVKM. The CDR3 DNA is TGTGCCAGCAGTCCTGGCGGGAGTGCGGGGCCCCAGCATTTT. Translated, it gives CASSPGGSAGPQHF.

The CDR3 DNA sequence: TGTGCCAGCAGTGAAAGTACAGCCCAAGAGACCCAGTACTTC. Translated, it gives CASSESTAQETQYF. The chain is built from TRBV2 and TRBJ2-5, with unresolved D. CDR1 is SNHLY, CDR2 FYNNEI, per germline. The CDR3 consists of 14 residues. The germline V and J ends were trimmed by 2 bases and 1 base, with 8 bases remaining between them.

The CDR3 reads CASSLGAGVGETQYF. The CDR3, as DNA: TGTGCCAGCAGCTTAGGAGCGGGAGTCGGAGAGACCCAGTACTTC. This rearrangement joins TRBV7-9 to TRBJ2-5; 8 positions agree with TRBD2. CDR1 and CDR2 from the germline V gene are SEHNR and FQNEAQ (reference sequence). Trimming took 1 base from V and 4 from J; bases not matched to a gene: 5. The CDR3 is 15 amino acids.

V usage is TRBV18 and J usage is TRBJ2-1, with 8 bases identical to TRBD1. Germline loops: CDR1 KGHSH, CDR2 LQKENI. With V trimmed by 3 bases and J by 1 base, 5 bases remained unmatched. The CDR3 contains 16 residues. The CDR3 DNA is TGTGCCAGCTCACCTACGACAGGGGTGTCCTACAATGAGCAGTTCTTC. This translates into CASSPTTGVSYNEQFF.

The V and J genes are TRBV7-2 and TRBJ1-1; D unresolved. The germline gives CDR1 SGHTA, CDR2 FQGNSA. The CDR3 extends over 15 amino acids. V dropped 5 bases and J dropped 4 bases, with 17 bases sitting between them. The CDR3 reads CASSAMNGWGTEAFF. The DNA of the CDR3 is TGTGCCAGCAGCGCCATGAATGGGTGGGGCACTGAAGCTTTCTTT.

V is TRBV6-1 and J is TRBJ2-2, with 9 bases fitting TRBD1. The CDR3 has 16 residues. Germline loops: CDR1 MNHNS, CDR2 SASEGT. Trimming at V came to 2 bases and at J to 5 bases, leaving 6 bases not matched to a gene. The CDR3 sequence: CASSERGQGGTGELFF. The CDR3 DNA reads as TGTGCCAGCAGTGAAAGGGGACAGGGAGGAACCGGGGAGCTGTTTTTT.

The CDR3 sequence: CASSSSPPGTSGRAQYF. For the CDR3, the DNA is TGCGCCAGCAGCTCCTCCCCGCCCGGGACTAGCGGGAGGGCTCAGTACTTC. The chain joins TRBV5-1 to TRBJ2-5, with TRBD2 matching over 16 bases. Germline CDR1 reads SGHRS; CDR2 reads YFSETQ. The CDR3 spans 17 residues. After removal of 3 bases from V and 11 bases from J, the junction contained 13 bases not matched to a gene.

The rearrangement links TRBV25-1 to TRBJ1-1, with D tentatively TRBD1 (5 bases). Germline CDR1 and CDR2: MGHDK and SYGVNS. The length of the CDR3 is 14 residues. The germline V and J ends were trimmed by 3 bases and 0 bases, with 8 bases remaining between them. The CDR3 DNA is TGTGCCAGCAGTGATGTGGGGGTGAACACTGAAGCTTTCTTT. Protein sequence: CASSDVGVNTEAFF.

The chain carries TRBV11-3 and TRBJ2-1, with 10 nucleotides matching TRBD2. The V segment lost 5 bases and the J segment 9 bases; nucleotides outside the gene matches: 7. Germline V gives CDR1 SGHNT, CDR2 YENEEA. This CDR3 spans 14 amino acids. The CDR3 sequence is CASSRTSGWSEQFF. The DNA of the CDR3 is TGTGCCAGCAGCCGGACTAGCGGTTGGAGTGAGCAGTTCTTC.

The V and J genes are TRBV5-1 and TRBJ1-2; D ambiguous. The V end lost 4 bases, the J end lost 6 bases, and 16 bases lay between the germline ends. Germline V gives CDR1 SGHRS, CDR2 YFSETQ. CDR3 length equals 14 residues. The CDR3 DNA is TGCGCCAGCAGCCTCCTTTCGATCGGTCATGGCTACACCTTC. Translated, it gives CASSLLSIGHGYTF.

The chain carries TRBV15 and TRBJ2-7; the D call may be TRBD1 or TRBD2 (5 bases each). The length of the CDR3 is 14 residues. Germline CDR1 and CDR2: LNHNV and YYDKDF (reference sequence). Trimming shortened V by 4 bases and J by 6 bases, and 16 bases separated the two germline ends. The CDR3 nucleotides read TGTGCCACCAGCACGGGGACGACAGAGCTCGAGCAGTACTTC. Its translation: CATSTGTTELEQYF.

This rearrangement joins TRBV21-1 to TRBJ1-2. TRBV21-1 is listed as a pseudogene. This CDR3 contains 16 residues. CDR3 protein: CASSKTAVGRVYGYTF. In DNA form, the CDR3 reads TGTGCCAGCAGCAAAACGGCAGTCGGTAGGGTCTATGGCTACACCTTC.

The chain is built from TRBV6-1 and TRBJ2-1; TRBD2 matches at 8 bases. Trimming cost V 1 base and J 4 bases; bases outside gene matches: 6. The CDR3 totals 16 residues. The germline CDR1 and CDR2 sequences are MNHNS and SASEGT. Here the CDR3 DNA reads TGTGCCAGCAGTGAAGAGGGACTAGGCGTTTACAATGAGCAGTTCTTC. Translation: CASSEEGLGVYNEQFF.

This chain uses TRBV5-1 with TRBJ2-3, with D uncertain. Trimming took 0 bases from V and 2 from J, leaving 4 bases between them. CDR1 and CDR2 from the germline V gene are SGHRS and YFSETQ. There are 13 residues in the CDR3. CDR3 residues: CASSLDVTDTQYF. In DNA, the CDR3 is TGCGCCAGCAGCTTGGATGTCACAGATACGCAGTATTTT.

V and J are TRBV9 and TRBJ2-5; no definite D call. With 0 bases removed from V and 5 bases from J, the gap between germline ends came to 11 bases. This CDR3 comprises 14 residues. Per germline, CDR1 SGDLS and CDR2 YYNGEE. The CDR3 DNA sequence: TGTGCCAGCAGCGTAGAACCCGCCCAGGAGACCCAGTACTTC. The encoded protein is CASSVEPAQETQYF.

The chain couples TRBV7-2 to TRBJ1-5, with 10 bases lining up with TRBD1. CDR1 and CDR2 from the germline V gene are SGHTA and FQGNSA. With V trimmed by 6 bases and J by 4 bases, 9 bases remained unmatched. The CDR3 extends over 16 amino acids. The CDR3, as DNA: TGTGCCAGCAGTAAATCGACAGGGGGCCTGAATCAGCCCCAGCATTTT. It codes for CASSKSTGGLNQPQHF. The full variable domain, in which reference TRBV7-2 and TRBJ1-5 provide the parts outside the CDR3, is GAGVSQSPSNKVTEKGKDVELRCDPISGHTALYWYRQSLGQGLEFLIYFQGNSAPDKSGLPSDRFSAERTGGSVSTLTIQRTQQEDSAVYLCASSKSTGGLNQPQHFGDGTRLSIL.

In this sample, this clone turned up once. The chain recombines TRBV19 with TRBJ2-7; 10 nucleotides agree with TRBD2. CDR1 is LNHDA, CDR2 SQIVND, per germline (reference sequence). The CDR3 covers 15 residues. V trimming: 7 bases; J trimming: 3 bases; junction bases outside the gene matches: 9. CDR3 sequence reads: CASTFSGRLGYEQYF. The CDR3 nucleotides read TGTGCCAGTACTTTTAGCGGGAGGCTAGGCTACGAGCAGTACTTC.

This chain links TRBV7-8 with TRBJ2-1; TRBD1 matches 7 bases. After removal of 1 base from V and 11 bases from J, the junction contained 5 bases not matched to a gene. The CDR3 has 13 amino acids. Germline V gene lookup returns CDR1 SGHVS and CDR2 FQNEAQ. In DNA form, the CDR3 reads TGTGCCAGCAGCTTAGTGGGACAGACGAAGCAGTTCTTC. It specifies CASSLVGQTKQFF.

This chain links TRBV6-5 with TRBJ2-7, with 10 bases identical to TRBD1. Germline V gene data show CDR1 as MNHEY and CDR2 as SVGAGI. This CDR3 comprises 15 residues. The V segment lost 4 bases and the J segment 4 bases; nucleotides outside the gene matches: 7. The DNA for the CDR3 is TGTGCCAGCAGTTCTCCGGGACAGGGGAAATACGAGCAGTACTTC. It specifies CASSSPGQGKYEQYF.

The V gene is TRBV11-2, the J gene TRBJ2-1; 8 bases map to TRBD1. V shed 0 bases and J 8 bases; nucleotides not matched to a gene: 6. In germline, CDR1 is SGHAT, CDR2 FQNNGV. This CDR3 has 15 amino acids. Written as DNA, the CDR3 is TGTGCCAGCAGCTTAGACAGGGGGCTTGGGGATGAGCAGTTCTTC. Amino acid sequence: CASSLDRGLGDEQFF.

The chain recombines TRBV5-1 with TRBJ2-2; D gene uncertain. CDR1 SGHRS and CDR2 YFSETQ come from the germline V gene. The length of the CDR3 is 17 residues. The V gene lost 0 bases and the J gene lost 4 bases, with 16 bases spanning the gap. This CDR3 reads CASSLVLDNRATGELFF. The CDR3 DNA reads TGCGCCAGCAGCTTGGTGCTGGATAATCGTGCCACCGGGGAGCTGTTTTTT.

DNA of the CDR3: TGTGCCAGCAGCTTGATAGGGGGCTTCGGCACTGAAGCTTTCTTT. Translating gives CASSLIGGFGTEAFF. V and J are TRBV5-5 and TRBJ1-1, with TRBD1 identical over 7 bases. Germline loops: CDR1 SGHKS, CDR2 YYEKEE (reference sequence). Trimming took 1 base from V and 4 from J; bases not matched to a gene: 7. This CDR3 has 15 amino acids.

This chain uses TRBV19 with TRBJ1-4; maybe TRBD1 (6 bases). The V and J ends lost 5 bases and 4 bases respectively, with 11 bases between them. CDR1 is LNHDA and CDR2 is SQIVND in the germline V gene (reference sequence). The CDR3 spans 14 residues. CDR3 protein: CASSFTGINEKLFF. The DNA of the CDR3 is TGTGCCAGTAGTTTCACAGGGATTAATGAAAAACTGTTTTTT.

This rearrangement joins TRBV19 to TRBJ2-1; D might be TRBD2 (6 bases). The length of the CDR3 is 15 residues. Looked up from germline, CDR1 is LNHDA and CDR2 is SQIVND (reference sequence). The V end was cut by 7 bases, the J end by 9 bases, with 22 bases between. CDR3 DNA: TGTGCCAGTACCCCGCGTGCGGGATGGTATTTTGAGCAGTTCTTC. This sequence encodes CASTPRAGWYFEQFF.

With regard to this clone: This specimen includes other DNA sequences encoding the same CDR3. The chain couples TRBV5-1 to TRBJ2-1, with TRBD2 identical over 8 bases. Germline loops: CDR1 SGHRS, CDR2 YFSETQ. CDR3 length: 16 residues. V dropped 0 bases and J dropped 2; count of bases not matched to a gene: 4. In nucleotides, the CDR3 is TGCGCCAGCAGCTTGGTAGCAGCGGGAGCCTACAATGAGCAGTTCTTC. This codes for CASSLVAAGAYNEQFF.

V usage is TRBV15 and J usage is TRBJ2-1; D perhaps matches TRBD1 (6 bases). The CDR3 loop spans 16 amino acids. Germline CDR1 is LNHNV and CDR2 is YYDKDF (reference sequence). The ends were cut back, 4 bases at V and 5 bases at J, with 18 bases in the middle. In DNA, the CDR3 is TGTGCCACCAGCACCCGGACAGCAATAAAAAACAATGAGCAGTTCTTC. As protein: CATSTRTAIKNNEQFF. Complete variable domain (other parts from reference TRBV15 and TRBJ2-1): DAMVIQNPRYQVTQFGKPVTLSCSQTLNHNVMYWYQQKSSQAPKLLFHYYDKDFNNEADTPDNFQSRRPNTSFCFLDIRSPGLGDTAMYLCATSTRTAIKNNEQFFGPGTRLTVL.

This chain links TRBV6-5 with TRBJ2-7; TRBD1 matches 7 bases. The V gene's germline CDR1 is MNHEY and CDR2 SVGAGI. This CDR3 spans 15 amino acids. Germline trimming cut 6 bases from V and 0 bases from J; bases unmatched to any gene: 8. The CDR3 spells CASSPDRASSYEQYF. The DNA of the CDR3 is TGTGCCAGCAGCCCCGACAGGGCCAGCTCCTACGAGCAGTACTTC.